This T cell receptor (beta chain) came from a study of blood T cell repertoires in COVID-19. In the study overall: T cells, B-cell-depleted T cells, or PBMCs supplied cDNA or gDNA.

Trimming stripped 8 bases from V and 0 bases from J, with 13 bases between. The CDR3 consists of 13 residues. Germline-derived CDR1 and CDR2 are SQVTM and ANQGSEA. TCRdb keeps only in-frame clones here, not all; method: immunoSEQ multiplex PCR. The sample records 70,000 to 95,000 clones, about 95% being singletons. This TCR came from a human donor with active COVID-19. The donor label of this sample is uncertain. Material: peripheral blood. The chain employs TRBV29-1 and TRBJ1-1; D might be TRBD1 (6 bases). The CDR3 DNA is TGCAGCTCCCAGGGGTCCATGAACACTGAAGCTTTCTTT. This sequence encodes CSSQGSMNTEAFF.